The 21 T cell receptor beta chains given below trace back to one sample, sequenced in a study of shared clonotypes between healthy human individuals. Clones were read by immunoSEQ multiplex PCR, and TCRdb kept only the in-frame ones, dropping some. The table has hundreds of thousands of clones, 55% to 85% seen once. Sequencing was performed on memory CD4+ T cells sorted from blood. The subset here: CD45RA-negative fraction. All receptors derive from a woman in her thirties in good health.

This clone was seen only a few times. The chain has TRBV6-1 and TRBJ2-7; TRBD2 agrees at 7 bases. Germline V lookup: CDR1 MNHNS, CDR2 SASEGT. This CDR3 comprises 13 residues. With V trimmed by 7 bases and J by 5 bases, 8 bases remained unmatched. The CDR3 DNA reads as TGTGCCAGCAACTGGGCGGGAGTCAACGAGCAGTACTTC. Its translation: CASNWAGVNEQYF.

This clone occurred once. The CDR3 protein is CASSIVAGVKYEQYF. The CDR3 DNA follows: TGCGCCAGCAGCATAGTAGCGGGAGTAAAGTACGAGCAGTACTTC. This chain connects TRBV5-1 to TRBJ2-7; 9 nucleotides align to TRBD2. Looked up from germline, CDR1 is SGHRS and CDR2 is YFSETQ. The CDR3 spans 15 residues. The V gene end was trimmed by 4 bases and the J gene end by 4 bases; junction bases not matched to a gene: 9.

The J gene is TRBJ2-5, the V gene TRBV2; D is perhaps TRBD2 (5 bases). The germline V gene encodes CDR1 SNHLY and CDR2 FYNNEI. CDR3 length: 15 residues. Trimming removed 8 bases at V and 1 base at J, with 17 bases between. CDR3 protein: CASGGALSLQETQYF. The CDR3 nucleotides are TGTGCCAGCGGAGGAGCGCTTTCTCTCCAAGAGACCCAGTACTTC. Full variable domain (remainder filled in from reference TRBV2 and TRBJ2-5): EPEVTQTPSHQVTQMGQEVILRCVPISNHLYFYWYRQILGQKVEFLVSFYNNEISEKSEIFDDQFSVERPDGSNFTLKIRSTKLEDSAMYFCASGGALSLQETQYFGPGTRLLVL.

Comment on this clone: The germline gene is not matched at one end of the junction; a read error may be the cause. This chain connects TRBV11-1 to TRBJ2-7, with a tentative D call TRBD1 (6 bases). Germline CDR1 SGHAT, CDR2 FQDESV (reference sequence). This CDR3 spans 14 amino acids. The DNA for the CDR3 is TGTGCCAGCAGCTTCAGGGGAAGTCTAGACGAACAGTACTTC. It translates to CASSFRGSLDEQYF. The variable domain in full, completed from reference TRBV11-1 and TRBJ2-7, reads EAEVAQSPRYKITEKSQAVAFWCDPISGHATLYWYRQILGQGPELLVQFQDESVVDDSQLPKDRFSAERLKGVDSTLKIQPAELGDSAMYLCASSFRGSLDEQYFGPGTRLTVT.

Comment on this clone: Germline and junction disagree at one end, which may indicate a read error. This chain links TRBV6-5 with TRBJ2-7; TRBD2 might be the D (6 bases). Germline V lookup: CDR1 MNHEY, CDR2 SVGAGI. The CDR3 extends over 13 amino acids. The CDR3, as DNA: TGTGCCATCAGTGGGACTGATGCCTACGAGCAGTACTTC. It yields the protein CAISGTDAYEQYF.

The rearrangement uses TRBV2 and TRBJ2-7, with 7 positions matching TRBD2. Germline lookup yields CDR1 SNHLY and CDR2 FYNNEI. This CDR3 comprises 17 residues. Germline trimming cut 8 bases from V and 0 bases from J; bases unmatched to any gene: 16. This chain's CDR3 is CASRLSASGQYSYEQYF. CDR3 nucleotides: TGTGCCAGCCGGCTATCGGCTAGCGGTCAATACTCCTACGAGCAGTACTTC.

The gene calls are TRBV6-6 and TRBJ1-3; no clear D. The V end lost 5 bases, the J end lost 4 bases, and 9 bases lay between the germline ends. The CDR3 is 13 amino acids. CDR1 is MNHNY, CDR2 SVGAGI, per germline (reference sequence). CDR3 sequence reads: CASSLGRGNTIYF. The CDR3 bases are TGTGCCAGCAGTCTGGGCCGAGGAAACACCATATATTTT.

The rearrangement links TRBV2 to TRBJ2-7, with 13 bases fitting TRBD2. This CDR3 has 14 amino acids. Germline loops: CDR1 SNHLY, CDR2 FYNNEI. V shed 5 bases, J shed 6 bases, and the junction held 4 bases outside the gene matches. For the CDR3, the DNA is TGTGCCAGCAGTAAACTAGCGGGAGGGCGCGAGCAGTACTTC. Its translation is CASSKLAGGREQYF.

V is TRBV28 and J is TRBJ1-3, with a weak D call TRBD1 (5 bases). From germline, CDR1 is MDHEN and CDR2 SYDVKM. CDR3 length: 14 residues. The V end lost 3 bases, the J end lost 4 bases, and 10 bases lay between the germline ends. The CDR3 here is CASSFRGVGNTIYF. In DNA, the CDR3 is TGTGCCAGCAGTTTTCGGGGGGTAGGAAACACCATATATTTT.

Details on this clone: This sample also contains other DNA sequences that code for the same CDR3. DNA of the CDR3: TGCAGTGCTGCCCAGGGCTACGAGCAGTACTTC. Protein: CSAAQGYEQYF. The chain recombines TRBV20-1 with TRBJ2-7; possible D gene TRBD1, 5 bases. The CDR3 is made up of 11 amino acids. Trimming left V 5 bases short and J 3 bases short, with 8 bases between. Per germline, CDR1 DFQATT and CDR2 SNEGSKA (reference sequence).

The chain combines TRBV19 with TRBJ2-1; 13 bases line up with TRBD2. This CDR3 comprises 18 residues. V shed 5 bases, J shed 7 bases, and the junction held 14 bases outside the gene matches. Germline V lookup: CDR1 LNHDA, CDR2 SQIVND (reference sequence). CDR3 in amino acids: CASSPTATRTSGSNEQFF. As DNA, the CDR3 is TGTGCCAGTAGTCCGACAGCCACTCGGACTAGCGGGAGTAATGAGCAGTTCTTC.

The CDR3 sequence is CASSLAGFGYTF. The CDR3 nucleotides read TGTGCCAGCAGCTTAGCCGGATTCGGCTACACCTTC. The V and J genes are TRBV7-9 and TRBJ1-2; D gene unclear. In germline, CDR1 is SEHNR, CDR2 FQNEAQ (reference sequence). Trimming took 0 bases from V and 8 from J, leaving 7 bases between them. The CDR3 covers 12 residues. Supplemented by reference TRBV7-9 and TRBJ1-2, the full variable domain reads DTGVSQNPRHKITKRGQNVTFRCDPISEHNRLYWYRQTLGQGPEFLTYFQNEAQLEKSRLLSDRFSAERPKGSFSTLEIQRTEQGDSAMYLCASSLAGFGYTFGSGTRLTVV.

This chain uses TRBV9 with TRBJ2-3; the D is unclear. The germline V and J ends were trimmed by 0 bases and 2 bases, with 7 bases remaining between them. Germline CDR1 reads SGDLS; CDR2 reads YYNGEE. The length of the CDR3 is 14 residues. CDR3 nucleotide sequence: TGTGCCAGCAGCGTAGCGGCAGTCACAGATACGCAGTATTTT. The encoded protein is CASSVAAVTDTQYF. The full variable domain, completed using reference TRBV9 and TRBJ2-3, is DSGVTQTPKHLITATGQRVTLRCSPRSGDLSVYWYQQSLDQGLQFLIQYYNGEERAKGNILERFSAQQFPDLHSELNLSSLELGDSALYFCASSVAAVTDTQYFGPGTRLTVL.

The V and J genes are TRBV7-8 and TRBJ2-7; TRBD1 is a possible D gene (5 bases). The CDR3 spans 14 residues. V dropped 3 bases and J dropped 8 bases, with 17 bases sitting between them. The germline V gene encodes CDR1 SGHVS and CDR2 FQNEAQ. The CDR3 DNA follows: TGTGCCAGCAGCTTGGGGCAGCCCTCTGGCAAGCAGTACTTC. Its protein product is CASSLGQPSGKQYF.

The rearrangement uses TRBV7-9 and TRBJ2-5; 7 nucleotides agree with TRBD2. The CDR3 sequence is 15 residues long. V lost 2 bases and J lost 4; bases outside the gene matches: 7. From germline, CDR1 is SEHNR and CDR2 FQNEAQ (reference sequence). CDR3 amino acids: CASSLRGEGPETQYF. CDR3 DNA sequence: TGTGCCAGCAGCTTACGGGGGGAGGGCCCAGAGACCCAGTACTTC.

The chain links TRBV2 to TRBJ2-3; the match to TRBD1 covers 8 bases. The V gene's germline CDR1 is SNHLY and CDR2 FYNNEI. The CDR3 is made up of 15 amino acids. V lost 10 bases to trimming and J lost 0 bases; unmatched junction nucleotides: 9. CDR3 residues: CATRMTGASTDTQYF. The CDR3 bases are TGTGCCACCAGGATGACAGGGGCTAGCACAGATACGCAGTATTTT. Drawing the rest from reference TRBV2 and TRBJ2-3, the complete variable domain is EPEVTQTPSHQVTQMGQEVILRCVPISNHLYFYWYRQILGQKVEFLVSFYNNEISEKSEIFDDQFSVERPDGSNFTLKIRSTKLEDSAMYFCATRMTGASTDTQYFGPGTRLTVL.

The chain uses TRBV29-1 and TRBJ1-4; D remains ambiguous. Germline CDR1 SQVTM, CDR2 ANQGSEA. Between the trimmed V and J ends, which lost 4 bases and 8 bases, there was a span of 8 bases. CDR3 length: 11 residues. This CDR3 is CSVVGEEKLFF. CDR3 nucleotides: TGCAGCGTTGTTGGGGAAGAAAAACTGTTTTTT.

The chain joins TRBV21-1 to TRBJ2-7; the D call TRBD2 from the table was never checked on the DNA. TRBV21-1 corresponds to a pseudogene. The CDR3 covers 15 residues. CDR3 region: CASSKGETDSYEQYF. The CDR3 bases are TGTGCCAGCAGCAAAGGGGAGACGGATTCCTACGAGCAGTACTTC.

J is TRBJ2-1 and V is TRBV27; 11 bases match TRBD1. The trim removed 8 bases at V and 5 bases at J, leaving 11 bases unmatched. The CDR3 extends over 16 amino acids. Germline lookup yields CDR1 MNHEY and CDR2 SMNVEV (reference sequence). Here the CDR3 reads CASGYPGQGGDNEQFF. The CDR3 bases are TGTGCCAGCGGATACCCGGGACAGGGGGGAGACAATGAGCAGTTCTTC.

The gene calls are TRBV5-1 and TRBJ1-1; a weak D match, TRBD1 (6 bases). The CDR3 length is 14 residues. Trimming cost V 7 bases and J 5 bases, with 18 bases left between them. Germline CDR1 and CDR2: SGHRS and YFSETQ. The chain's CDR3 is CASRRGGSPTEAFF. The CDR3 DNA reads as TGCGCCAGCCGCCGGGGGGGCAGCCCAACTGAAGCTTTCTTT.

The chain couples TRBV28 to TRBJ2-2, with D tentatively TRBD2 (5 bases). Germline V gives CDR1 MDHEN, CDR2 SYDVKM. The CDR3 covers 12 residues. Deletions cut 5 bases from V and 5 bases from J, with 6 bases between. The CDR3 reads CASSERTGELFF. In DNA form, the CDR3 reads TGTGCCAGCAGTGAGCGGACCGGGGAGCTGTTTTTT.